In its sample, the clone carrying this TCR beta chain was seen a few times. One end of the junction fails to match germline, which may point to a read error. This entry belongs to a study of CD8 T cells in ankylosing spondylitis. Germline lookup yields CDR1 MDHEN and CDR2 SYDVKM. The CDR3 runs 16 residues. MiXCR, applied by TCRdb to the 5' RACE reads, yields one record per CDR3 protein. The profile shows about 130,000 distinct CDR3 sequences, approximately 10% of them singletons. Sequencing was done on a sample of blood, either unsorted or a sorted T cell fraction (not recorded which). The TCR comes from a male donor with ankylosing spondylitis or in good health (not recorded which). The V gene is TRBV28, the J gene TRBJ2-6, with TRBD1 as a possible D gene (5 bases). CDR3 loop: CASSLGSSSGANGLTF. The DNA of the CDR3 is TGTGCCAGCAGTTTAGGTTCGAGCTCTGGGGCCAACGGCCTGACTTTC.